A selection of T cell receptor beta chains follows, all from one sample in a study of regulatory T cells in long-lasting Graves disease. TCRdb used MiXCR to reprocess the multiplex PCR reads, holding one entry per CDR3 protein. The data show roughly 610,000 distinct CDR3 sequences, with approximately 16% seen just once and 12% held by the top ten. These data are also associated with another study on T cells in Graves' hyperthyroidism and ophthalmopathy.

This material consisted of peripheral blood mononuclear cells (PBMCs), taken at new diagnosis, from a patient treated with antithyroid drugs. The receptors were sampled from a man younger than 35 with Graves disease. The CDR3 runs from the conserved cysteine through the conserved F or W. Each record gives: clone size, D gene, V gene, J gene, CDR3 protein, CDR3 DNA. D genes are given only for firm matches. Size is omitted from some rows. Given values are once, few, many or a class for expanded clones.

clone size: many; D gene: .; V gene: TRBV7-3; J gene: TRBJ2-3; CDR3 protein: CASSPTGGTRDTQYF; CDR3 DNA: TGTGCCAGCAGCCCCACTGGCGGGACCAGGGATACGCAGTATTTT
clone size: .; D gene: .; V gene: TRBV19; J gene: TRBJ1-5; CDR3 protein: CASSVRTGQPQHF; CDR3 DNA: TGTGCCAGTAGTGTACGGACGGGCCAGCCCCAGCATTTT
clone size: many; D gene: TRBD2; V gene: TRBV7-9; J gene: TRBJ2-1; CDR3 protein: CASSLRSGRAFIYNEQFF; CDR3 DNA: TGTGCCAGCAGCTTACGTAGCGGGAGGGCTTTTATCTACAATGAGCAGTTCTTC
clone size: once; D gene: .; V gene: TRBV5-1; J gene: TRBJ2-3; CDR3 protein: CASSARPANTDTQYF; CDR3 DNA: TGCGCCAGCAGTGCTAGACCAGCTAACACAGATACGCAGTATTTT
clone size: many; D gene: TRBD1; V gene: TRBV27; J gene: TRBJ1-1; CDR3 protein: CASSNRGMNTEAFF; CDR3 DNA: TGTGCCAGCTCAAACAGGGGTATGAACACTGAAGCTTTCTTT
clone size: many; D gene: .; V gene: TRBV11-1; J gene: TRBJ2-2; CDR3 protein: CASSPRDTPNTGELFF; CDR3 DNA: TGTGCCAGCAGCCCCCGGGACACACCGAACACCGGGGAGCTGTTTTTT
clone size: .; D gene: .; V gene: TRBV29-1; J gene: TRBJ2-2; CDR3 protein: CSVGGGQGLGGELFF; CDR3 DNA: TGCAGCGTTGGAGGCGGTCAGGGCTTGGGCGGGGAGCTGTTTTTT
clone size: many; D gene: TRBD2; V gene: TRBV27; J gene: TRBJ2-1; CDR3 protein: CASSLIKAGGPYNEQFF; CDR3 DNA: TGTGCCAGCAGTTTGATTAAGGCGGGAGGGCCCTACAATGAGCAGTTCTTC
clone size: .; D gene: TRBD2; V gene: TRBV6-2/TRBV6-3; J gene: TRBJ2-3; CDR3 protein: CASSGTSGNTQYF; CDR3 DNA: TGTGCCAGCAGTGGGACTAGCGGGAATACGCAGTATTTT
clone size: many; D gene: .; V gene: TRBV20-1; J gene: TRBJ2-7; CDR3 protein: CSASADYEQYF; CDR3 DNA: TGCAGTGCTAGTGCGGATTACGAGCAGTACTTC
clone size: many; D gene: .; V gene: TRBV13; J gene: TRBJ1-1; CDR3 protein: CASSAGFTEAFF; CDR3 DNA: TGTGCCAGCAGCGCAGGGTTTACTGAAGCTTTCTTT
clone size: many; D gene: TRBD1; V gene: TRBV24-1; J gene: TRBJ1-1; CDR3 protein: CATSVRYRGDTEAFF; CDR3 DNA: TGTGCCACCAGTGTCAGGTACAGGGGGGACACTGAAGCTTTCTTT
clone size: many; D gene: .; V gene: TRBV9; J gene: TRBJ1-2; CDR3 protein: CASSAHGESYGYTF; CDR3 DNA: TGTGCCAGCAGCGCCCACGGGGAATCCTATGGCTACACCTTC
clone size: many; D gene: .; V gene: TRBV28; J gene: TRBJ2-4; CDR3 protein: CASSLWGGAGVGIQYF; CDR3 DNA: TGTGCCAGCAGTTTATGGGGTGGGGCAGGTGTGGGCATTCAGTACTTC
clone size: many; D gene: TRBD1; V gene: TRBV27; J gene: TRBJ1-1; CDR3 protein: CASKPQGTMNTEAFF; CDR3 DNA: TGTGCCAGCAAGCCACAGGGGACCATGAACACTGAAGCTTTCTTT
clone size: .; D gene: .; V gene: TRBV28; J gene: TRBJ2-4; CDR3 protein: CATMEQFLAKNIQYF; CDR3 DNA: TGTGCCACCATGGAACAATTCCTAGCCAAAAACATTCAGTACTTC
clone size: few; D gene: .; V gene: TRBV20-1; J gene: TRBJ2-5; CDR3 protein: CSARDFAGETGPGGETQYF; CDR3 DNA: TGCAGTGCTAGAGACTTCGCGGGGGAGACAGGGCCAGGGGGGGAGACCCAGTACTTC
clone size: many; D gene: .; V gene: TRBV20-1; J gene: TRBJ1-5; CDR3 protein: CSAKGESNQPQHF; CDR3 DNA: TGCAGTGCTAAAGGGGAGAGCAATCAGCCCCAGCATTTT
clone size: once; D gene: TRBD1; V gene: TRBV5-1; J gene: TRBJ1-4; CDR3 protein: CASSLGTGARGDEKLFF; CDR3 DNA: TGCGCCAGCAGCTTGGGGACAGGGGCCCGGGGGGATGAAAAACTGTTTTTT
clone size: many; D gene: TRBD2; V gene: TRBV27; J gene: TRBJ2-1; CDR3 protein: CASRHGTSGSNEQFF; CDR3 DNA: TGTGCCAGCAGGCACGGGACTAGCGGGAGCAATGAGCAGTTCTTC
clone size: once; D gene: TRBD1; V gene: TRBV28; J gene: TRBJ2-1; CDR3 protein: CASSPTRDRGYNEQFF; CDR3 DNA: TGTGCCAGCAGTCCAACCCGGGACAGGGGATACAATGAGCAGTTCTTC
clone size: .; D gene: TRBD2; V gene: TRBV20-1; J gene: TRBJ2-7; CDR3 protein: CSASAGDISYEQYF; CDR3 DNA: TGCAGTGCTAGCGCGGGAGACATCTCCTACGAGCAGTACTTC
clone size: .; D gene: TRBD2; V gene: TRBV11-2; J gene: TRBJ2-4; CDR3 protein: CASSSGTSGRASQYF; CDR3 DNA: TGTGCCAGCAGCTCCGGGACTAGCGGGAGGGCCTCTCAGTACTTC
clone size: .; D gene: .; V gene: TRBV29-1; J gene: TRBJ1-1; CDR3 protein: CSVRTDRNTEAFF; CDR3 DNA: TGCAGCGTTCGGACGGACAGGAACACTGAAGCTTTCTTT
clone size: many; D gene: .; V gene: TRBV2; J gene: TRBJ2-1; CDR3 protein: CASGRHNEQFF; CDR3 DNA: TGTGCCAGCGGCAGACACAATGAGCAGTTCTTC
clone size: .; D gene: .; V gene: TRBV14; J gene: TRBJ2-7; CDR3 protein: CASSHFGYEQYF; CDR3 DNA: TGTGCCAGCAGCCACTTCGGGTACGAGCAGTACTTC
clone size: .; D gene: TRBD2; V gene: TRBV4-1; J gene: TRBJ2-1; CDR3 protein: CANSRRPGLASREQFF; CDR3 DNA: TGCGCCAACAGCCGAAGACCGGGACTAGCCTCGCGTGAGCAGTTCTTC
clone size: many; D gene: .; V gene: TRBV28; J gene: TRBJ1-2; CDR3 protein: CASSGGLNYGYTF; CDR3 DNA: TGTGCCAGCAGTGGGGGGCTTAACTATGGCTACACCTTC
clone size: few; D gene: .; V gene: TRBV6-5; J gene: TRBJ2-1; CDR3 protein: CASSYDVYNEQFF; CDR3 DNA: TGTGCCAGCAGTTACGACGTCTACAATGAGCAGTTCTTC
clone size: many; D gene: TRBD1; V gene: TRBV7-9; J gene: TRBJ2-7; CDR3 protein: CASSSTGKGEQYF; CDR3 DNA: TGTGCCAGCAGCTCGACAGGGAAGGGCGAGCAGTACTTC
clone size: many; D gene: TRBD2; V gene: TRBV27; J gene: TRBJ2-7; CDR3 protein: CASSPTSRGSGRAYEQYF; CDR3 DNA: TGTGCCAGCAGTCCGACCTCCAGGGGTAGCGGGAGGGCTTACGAGCAGTACTTC
clone size: many; D gene: .; V gene: TRBV6-2/TRBV6-3; J gene: TRBJ2-3; CDR3 protein: CASSFGDTQYF; CDR3 DNA: TGTGCCAGCAGTTTCGGAGATACGCAGTATTTT
clone size: many; D gene: TRBD2; V gene: TRBV28; J gene: TRBJ2-4; CDR3 protein: CASSFGRAGVTKNIQYF; CDR3 DNA: TGTGCCAGCAGTTTCGGGAGGGCCGGAGTAACCAAAAACATTCAGTACTTC
clone size: few; D gene: TRBD1; V gene: TRBV4-1; J gene: TRBJ2-7; CDR3 protein: CASSLLGLRDRKYF; CDR3 DNA: TGCGCCAGCAGCCTGCTCGGGTTAAGGGACAGGAAGTACTTC
clone size: few; D gene: .; V gene: TRBV19; J gene: TRBJ2-1; CDR3 protein: CASSILGGINEQFF; CDR3 DNA: TGTGCCAGTAGTATTCTGGGTGGGATAAATGAGCAGTTCTTC
clone size: .; D gene: TRBD2; V gene: TRBV3-1; J gene: TRBJ2-7; CDR3 protein: CASSQVSSGSYEQYF; CDR3 DNA: TGTGCCAGCAGCCAAGTTTCTAGCGGGAGCTACGAGCAGTACTTC
clone size: many; D gene: TRBD2; V gene: TRBV30; J gene: TRBJ2-7; CDR3 protein: CAWSRTRTEQYF; CDR3 DNA: TGTGCCTGGAGTAGGACTAGGACCGAGCAGTACTTC
clone size: few; D gene: .; V gene: TRBV30; J gene: TRBJ2-3; CDR3 protein: CAWSEPRGTQYF; CDR3 DNA: TGTGCCTGGAGTGAACCTCGGGGTACGCAGTATTTT